These T cell receptor beta chains were read from a single sample in a study of cytomegalovirus exposure and HLA in healthy donors. The table came from immunoSEQ multiplex PCR; TCRdb's copy has only in-frame clones and leaves some out. The sample lists about 120,000 clones; about three quarters were seen once. Sequencing used PBMCs. These receptors all come from a woman aged 40 to 50 in good health and CMV-seropositive. Both conserved end residues are part of each CDR3. Fields, in order: D gene, clone size, V gene, J gene, CDR3 DNA, CDR3 protein. The D gene is left open where the match is weak. Where a row states a size, it is once, few, many or the class of an expanded clone; other rows omit it.

-,-,TRBV15,TRBJ1-5,TGTGCCACCAGCAAGGGCAGGCAGGGTGATCAGCCCCAGCATTTT,CATSKGRQGDQPQHF
TRBD1,-,TRBV6-1,TRBJ1-2,TGTGCCAGCAGTGAAGGACAGGGGTGGACCCGAGGGTTC,CASSEGQGWTRGF
-,-,TRBV27,TRBJ1-2,TGTGCCAGCAGTTTAGGCGGAGGGATTGGCTACACCTTC,CASSLGGGIGYTF
TRBD2,-,TRBV5-1,TRBJ2-1,TGCGCCAGCAGCGTTAGCGGGGGGTACAATGAGCAGTTCTTC,CASSVSGGYNEQFF
TRBD1,-,TRBV6-5,TRBJ1-4,TGTGCCAGCAGTTACTCGATGCAGGGGGGTGAAAAACTGTTTTTT,CASSYSMQGGEKLFF
-,-,TRBV5-4,TRBJ1-2,TGTGCCAGCAGCTACAGGGCTACTAACTATGGCTACACCTTC,CASSYRATNYGYTF
-,-,TRBV5-1,TRBJ1-1,TGCGCCAGCAGCCCGAGGACAGCGAACACTGAAGCTTTCTTT,CASSPRTANTEAFF
-,-,TRBV7-9,TRBJ2-5,TGTGCCAGCAGCTTTTGGGACACCCAAGAGACCCAGTACTTC,CASSFWDTQETQYF
-,-,TRBV27,TRBJ1-1,TGTGCCAGCAGTTTGGGGCAGCCGAACACTGAAGCTTTCTTT,CASSLGQPNTEAFF
-,few,TRBV6-4,TRBJ1-1,TGTGCCAGCAGACAGACAGGGAACACTGAAGCTTTCTTT,CASRQTGNTEAFF
-,-,TRBV20-1,TRBJ1-1,TGCAGTGCTACGACTTATCCCGCTTTCTTT,CSATTYPAFF
-,few,TRBV27,TRBJ1-6,TGTGCCAGCAGTTCAGGGAGGGTCCTCCACTTT,CASSSGRVLHF
-,-,TRBV5-1,TRBJ1-4,TGCGCCAGCAAGGTCGGGGTTGAAGGGAATGAAAAACTGTTTTTT,CASKVGVEGNEKLFF
TRBD1,-,TRBV6-6,TRBJ2-7,TGTGCCAGCAGCCCCCGAGGGGGACAGGGAACCTACGAGCAGTACTTC,CASSPRGGQGTYEQYF
-,-,TRBV6-6,TRBJ1-1,TGTGCCAGCAGTTACAACGGGGAAGGTGAAGCTTTCTTT,CASSYNGEGEAFF
TRBD2,-,TRBV4-3,TRBJ2-7,TGCGCCAGCAGCCTACAGACCGGGACTAGCGGATACTACGAGCAGTACTTC,CASSLQTGTSGYYEQYF
TRBD1,-,TRBV5-6,TRBJ1-3,TGTGCCAGCAACCGCAGGGGGACGGGAAACACCATATATTTT,CASNRRGTGNTIYF
TRBD1,few,TRBV6-1,TRBJ2-1,TGTGCCAGCAGTGAATTCGGTACAGGGGGACCGCAGTTCTTC,CASSEFGTGGPQFF
-,-,TRBV19,TRBJ1-1,TGTGCCAGTAGCAATGTCAACATGAACACTGAAGCTTTCTTT,CASSNVNMNTEAFF
-,once,TRBV6-6,TRBJ2-3,TGTGCCAGCATCCGACAGGCGGGAGATACGCAGTATTTT,CASIRQAGDTQYF
-,few,TRBV25-1,TRBJ1-3,TGTGCCAGCAGTGACGGGAGGGCCTTGGGCACCATATATTTT,CASSDGRALGTIYF
TRBD1,-,TRBV25-1,TRBJ1-3,TGTGCCAGCACAGACAGGGCATCTGGAAACACCATATATTTT,CASTDRASGNTIYF
-,-,TRBV7-2,TRBJ1-2,TGTGCCAGCAGCTTAGCGGCGGTGAACTATGGCTACACCTTC,CASSLAAVNYGYTF